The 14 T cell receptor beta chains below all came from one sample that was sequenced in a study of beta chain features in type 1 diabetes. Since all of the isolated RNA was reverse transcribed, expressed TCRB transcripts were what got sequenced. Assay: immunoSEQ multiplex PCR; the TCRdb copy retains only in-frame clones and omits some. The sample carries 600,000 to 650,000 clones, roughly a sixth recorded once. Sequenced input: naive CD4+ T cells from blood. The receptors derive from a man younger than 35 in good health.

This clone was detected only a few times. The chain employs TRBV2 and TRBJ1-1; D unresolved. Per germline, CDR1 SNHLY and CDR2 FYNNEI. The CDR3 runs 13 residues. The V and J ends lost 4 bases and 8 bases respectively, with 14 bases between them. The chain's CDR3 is CASSGGLPSEAFF. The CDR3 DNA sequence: TGTGCCAGCAGTGGCGGTCTGCCATCCGAAGCTTTCTTT.

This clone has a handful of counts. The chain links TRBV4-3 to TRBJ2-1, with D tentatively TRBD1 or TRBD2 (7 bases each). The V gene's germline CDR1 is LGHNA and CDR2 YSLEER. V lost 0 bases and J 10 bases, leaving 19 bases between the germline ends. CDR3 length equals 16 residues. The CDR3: CASSQDPGLPGGEQFF. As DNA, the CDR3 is TGCGCCAGCAGCCAAGATCCGGGACTACCAGGGGGGGAGCAGTTCTTC.

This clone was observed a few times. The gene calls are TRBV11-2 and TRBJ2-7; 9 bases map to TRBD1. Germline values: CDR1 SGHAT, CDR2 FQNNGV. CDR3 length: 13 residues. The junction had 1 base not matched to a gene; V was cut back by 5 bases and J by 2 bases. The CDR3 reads CASSRDRAYEQYF. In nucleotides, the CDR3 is TGTGCCAGCAGCCGGGACAGGGCCTACGAGCAGTACTTC.

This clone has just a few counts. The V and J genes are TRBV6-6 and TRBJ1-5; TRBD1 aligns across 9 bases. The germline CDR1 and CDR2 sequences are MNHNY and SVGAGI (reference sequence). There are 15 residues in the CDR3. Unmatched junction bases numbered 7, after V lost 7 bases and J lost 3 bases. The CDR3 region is CASTPGQGNNQPQHF. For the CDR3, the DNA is TGTGCCAGCACCCCGGGACAGGGTAACAATCAGCCCCAGCATTTT.

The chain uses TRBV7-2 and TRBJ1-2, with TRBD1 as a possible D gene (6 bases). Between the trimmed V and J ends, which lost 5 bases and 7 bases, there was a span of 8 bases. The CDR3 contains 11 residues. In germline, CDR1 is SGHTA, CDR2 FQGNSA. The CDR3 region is CASSGGSGYTF. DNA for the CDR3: TGTGCCAGCAGCGGGGGCAGTGGCTACACCTTC. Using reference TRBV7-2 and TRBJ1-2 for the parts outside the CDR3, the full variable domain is GAGVSQSPSNKVTEKGKDVELRCDPISGHTALYWYRQSLGQGLEFLIYFQGNSAPDKSGLPSDRFSAERTGGSVSTLTIQRTQQEDSAVYLCASSGGSGYTFGSGTRLTVV.

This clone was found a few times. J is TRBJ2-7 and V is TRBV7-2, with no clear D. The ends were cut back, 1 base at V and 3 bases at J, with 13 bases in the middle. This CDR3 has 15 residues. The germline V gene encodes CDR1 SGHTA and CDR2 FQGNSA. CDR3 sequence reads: CASSLVPAPGYEQYF. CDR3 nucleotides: TGTGCCAGCAGCTTAGTTCCAGCGCCAGGCTACGAGCAGTACTTC.

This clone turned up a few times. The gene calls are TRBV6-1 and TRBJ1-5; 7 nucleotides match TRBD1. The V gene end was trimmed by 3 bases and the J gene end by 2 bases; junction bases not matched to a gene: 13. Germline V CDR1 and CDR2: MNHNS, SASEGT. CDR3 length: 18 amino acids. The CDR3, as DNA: TGTGCCAGCAGTGAGCGGGGGATAGGGGGCGAGGGCAATCAGCCCCAGCATTTT. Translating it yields CASSERGIGGEGNQPQHF.

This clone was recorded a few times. This CDR3 is CASRMRGIGVPQVYEQYF. The CDR3 region has the DNA TGTGCCAGCAGGATGAGAGGGATTGGGGTACCCCAGGTCTACGAGCAGTACTTC. The chain links TRBV28 to TRBJ2-7; D might be TRBD2 (5 bases). The CDR3 totals 18 residues. Germline CDR1 reads MDHEN; CDR2 reads SYDVKM. V was cut by 6 bases and J by 3 bases, with 27 bases left in between.

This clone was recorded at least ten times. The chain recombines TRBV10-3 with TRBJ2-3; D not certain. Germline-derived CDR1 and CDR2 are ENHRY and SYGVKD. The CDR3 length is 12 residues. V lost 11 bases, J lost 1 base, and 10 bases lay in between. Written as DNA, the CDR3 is TGTGCCGTCGCCGTACGCACAGATACGCAGTATTTT. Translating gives CAVAVRTDTQYF.

CDR3 amino acids: CASSLYATRNYEQYF. The CDR3 region has the DNA TGTGCCAGTAGCCTTTATGCGACAAGAAACTACGAGCAGTACTTC. This chain connects TRBV19 to TRBJ2-7, with unresolved D. The CDR3 has 15 residues. The germline gives CDR1 LNHDA, CDR2 SQIVND (reference sequence). V lost 6 bases and J lost 3, with 18 bases in between.

The CDR3: CSGDRDGYTF. CDR3 nucleotide sequence: TGCAGCGGGGACCGGGATGGCTACACCTTC. The rearrangement links TRBV29-1 to TRBJ1-2; a possible D gene is TRBD1 (5 bases). This CDR3 is built from 10 residues. Germline CDR1 is SQVTM and CDR2 is ANQGSEA. With 7 bases removed from V and 6 bases from J, the gap between germline ends came to 9 bases.

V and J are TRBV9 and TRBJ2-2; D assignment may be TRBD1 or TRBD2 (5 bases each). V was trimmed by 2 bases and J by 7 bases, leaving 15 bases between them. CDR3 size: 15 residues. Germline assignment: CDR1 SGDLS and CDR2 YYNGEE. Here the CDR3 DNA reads TGTGCCAGCAGCGTGGGACGGAGGTCGTTCGGGGAGCTGTTTTTT. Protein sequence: CASSVGRRSFGELFF.

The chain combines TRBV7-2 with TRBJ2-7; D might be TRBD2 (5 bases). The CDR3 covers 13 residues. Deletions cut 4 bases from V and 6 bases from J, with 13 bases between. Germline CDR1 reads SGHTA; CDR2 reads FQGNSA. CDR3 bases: TGTGCCAGCAGCTCCGAGAGAGGGTCCGAGCAGTACTTC. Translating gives CASSSERGSEQYF.

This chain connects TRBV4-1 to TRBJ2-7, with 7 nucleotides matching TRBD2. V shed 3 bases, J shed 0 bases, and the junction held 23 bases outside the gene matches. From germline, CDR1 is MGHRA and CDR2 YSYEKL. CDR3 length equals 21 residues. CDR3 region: CASSHRFKRGGPVKDSYEQYF. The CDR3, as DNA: TGCGCCAGCAGCCACAGATTTAAGCGGGGAGGCCCTGTAAAAGACTCCTACGAGCAGTACTTC.